This T cell receptor beta chain comes out of a study of blood T cell repertoires in COVID-19. About the study: PBMCs, B-cell-depleted T cells, or T cells provided the cDNA or gDNA that made up the material.

The CDR3 covers 13 residues. Trimming left V 7 bases short and J 6 bases short, with 15 bases between. Authors' methods: Reference gene primer amplification in the assay estimated nucleated cell counts. TCRdb's table, derived via immunoSEQ multiplex PCR, lists solely in-frame clones and lacks some. V, J and clone size derive from that table, while D and trimming were established from the DNA sequence. This table holds about 110,000 clones, approximately 92% found once. The chain combines TRBV12-3 or TRBV12-4 with TRBJ1-2; D may be TRBD1 (5 bases). The source material was peripheral blood. The sequence came from a woman aged 80 or older with acute or convalescent COVID-19. As DNA, the CDR3 is TGTGCCAGCACCACCATGGGGCTTAATGGCTACACCTTC. Translated: CASTTMGLNGYTF.